This T cell receptor beta chain emerged from a study of blood T cell repertoires in COVID-19. Clones were read by immunoSEQ multiplex PCR, and TCRdb kept only the in-frame ones, dropping some. The sample holds about 150,000 clones, about 86% seen once. The germline gives CDR1 SGHDT, CDR2 YYEEEE. CDR3 length equals 15 residues. V lost 5 bases to trimming and J lost 0 bases; unmatched junction nucleotides: 6. The chain uses TRBV5-6 and TRBJ2-5; 8 bases are a match to TRBD2. Material: peripheral blood. The TCR comes from a woman older than 75 with acute or convalescent COVID-19. The CDR3 DNA follows: TGTGCCAGCAGAGGGCGGGGGGCCTACCAAGAGACCCAGTACTTC. Its protein product is CASRGRGAYQETQYF.